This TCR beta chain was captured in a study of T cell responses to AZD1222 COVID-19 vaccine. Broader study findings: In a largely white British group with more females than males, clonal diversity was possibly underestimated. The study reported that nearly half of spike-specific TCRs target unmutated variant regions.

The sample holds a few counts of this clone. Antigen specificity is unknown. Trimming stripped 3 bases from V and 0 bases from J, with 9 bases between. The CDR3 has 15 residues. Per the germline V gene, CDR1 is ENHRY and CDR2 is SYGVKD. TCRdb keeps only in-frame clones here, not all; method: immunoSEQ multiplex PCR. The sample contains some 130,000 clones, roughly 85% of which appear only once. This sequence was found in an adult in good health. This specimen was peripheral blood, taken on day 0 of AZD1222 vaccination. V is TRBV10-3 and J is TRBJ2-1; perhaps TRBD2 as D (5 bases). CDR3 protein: CAISDAGGSYNEQFF. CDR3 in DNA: TGTGCCATCAGTGATGCGGGTGGCTCCTACAATGAGCAGTTCTTC.